Sequencing of this TCR beta chain was carried out in a study of blood T cells in healthy people across ages. Then a second PCR, running about 6 to 12 cycles, was carried out with a sample-barcoded 5' primer and a J-beta primer mix. TCRdb passed the 5' RACE reads through MiXCR, listing each CDR3 protein once. This table has roughly 1.9 million distinct CDR3 sequences, about two fifths appearing once. The donors, healthy Caucasians from Russia, were aged roughly 6 to 90. Per the germline V gene, CDR1 is DFQATT and CDR2 is SNEGSKA (reference sequence). Trimming left V 5 bases short and J 7 bases short, with 20 bases between. This CDR3 has 14 residues. Findings and caveats of the study: Naive T cell percentage showed a strong correlation with TCR beta diversity.

This clonotype appeared a few times. The target antigen is unknown. This clonotype originated in a human donor in good health. What was sequenced was blood. V usage is TRBV20-1 and J usage is TRBJ1-2, with a tentative D call TRBD1 (5 bases). The CDR3 sequence: CSASRDPRIGGYTF. The CDR3 DNA reads as TGCAGTGCTTCGAGGGACCCTCGTATCGGTGGCTACACCTTC.